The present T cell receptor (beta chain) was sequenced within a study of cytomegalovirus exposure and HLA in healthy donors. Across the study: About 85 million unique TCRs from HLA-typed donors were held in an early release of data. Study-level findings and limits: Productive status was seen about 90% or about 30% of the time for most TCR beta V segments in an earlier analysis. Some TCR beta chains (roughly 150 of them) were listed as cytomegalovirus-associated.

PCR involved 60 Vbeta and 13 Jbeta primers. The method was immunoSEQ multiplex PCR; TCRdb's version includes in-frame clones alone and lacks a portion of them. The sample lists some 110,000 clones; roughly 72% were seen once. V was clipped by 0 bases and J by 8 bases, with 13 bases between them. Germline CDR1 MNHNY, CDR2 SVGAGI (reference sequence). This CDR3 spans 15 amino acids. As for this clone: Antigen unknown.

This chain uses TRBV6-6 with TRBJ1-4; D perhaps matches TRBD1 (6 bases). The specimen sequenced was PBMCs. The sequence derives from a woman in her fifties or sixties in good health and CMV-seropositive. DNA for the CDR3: TGTGCCAGCAGTTACTCGGGGGCAGGGGCCGAAAAACTGTTTTTT. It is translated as CASSYSGAGAEKLFF.